This entry is about one TCR beta chain. Its antigen is not identified. This sample was included in a study of T cells after yellow fever vaccination. Broader study findings: It was the secondary response that reached its peak faster, day 5 versus 15, but it was weaker. A limited proportion of clonotypes was detected within both the CD4 and CD8 compartments. Post-booster reappearance was seen for most primary-vaccination clones (around 96% CD4, 80% to 90% CD8).

V gave up 5 bases and J gave up 0 bases, with 13 bases separating them. CDR3 length: 16 amino acids. Making TCR cDNA involved 5'RACE template switching, which added UMIs and a universal primer site. MiXCR, run by TCRdb on the 5' RACE reads, gives a single entry per CDR3 protein. The sample has roughly 500,000 distinct CDR3 sequences; 15% to 20% are singletons. The chain links TRBV12-3 or TRBV12-4 to TRBJ2-2; D may correspond to TRBD1 or TRBD2 (5 bases each). This specimen consisted of PBMCs, obtained 15 days after the yellow fever booster vaccination. The sequence was obtained from a man aged 25-45 years who received the YFV17D yellow fever vaccine. The CDR3 DNA sequence: TGTGCCAGCAGTGGCCTTGGGACGGCGAACACCGGGGAGCTGTTTTTT. Its translation is CASSGLGTANTGELFF.